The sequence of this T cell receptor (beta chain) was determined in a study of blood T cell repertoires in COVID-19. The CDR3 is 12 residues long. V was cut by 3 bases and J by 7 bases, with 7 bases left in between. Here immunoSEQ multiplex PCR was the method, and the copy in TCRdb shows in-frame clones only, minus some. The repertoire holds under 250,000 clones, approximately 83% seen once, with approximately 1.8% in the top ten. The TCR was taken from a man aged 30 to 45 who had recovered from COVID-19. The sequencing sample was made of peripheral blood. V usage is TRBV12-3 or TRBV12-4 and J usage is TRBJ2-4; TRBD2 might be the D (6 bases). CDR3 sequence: CASSLEGNIQYF. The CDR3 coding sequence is TGTGCCAGCAGTTTGGAGGGTAACATTCAGTACTTC.